The 24 T cell receptor beta chains below come from one sample, sequenced in a study of T cell responses to AZD1222 COVID-19 vaccine. Assay: immunoSEQ multiplex PCR; the TCRdb copy retains only in-frame clones and omits some. The sample lists about 110,000 clones, approximately 91% occurring once. Sequences were derived from peripheral blood, sampled on day 0 of MenACWY control vaccination. All receptors derive from an adult in good health.

V usage is TRBV4-3 and J usage is TRBJ2-3, with D possibly matching TRBD1 (5 bases). Trimming shortened V by 1 base and J by 3 bases, and 8 bases separated the two germline ends. The CDR3 totals 14 residues. Germline V gives CDR1 LGHNA, CDR2 YSLEER. The CDR3 bases are TGCGCCAGCAGCCAAGTCCCAGGGACAGATACGCAGTATTTT. It translates to CASSQVPGTDTQYF.

The chain links TRBV5-4 to TRBJ2-7, with D tentatively TRBD1 (5 bases). CDR1 and CDR2 (germline): SGHNT, YYREEE (reference sequence). With 3 bases removed from V and 7 bases from J, the gap between germline ends came to 23 bases. The CDR3 loop spans 16 amino acids. CDR3 sequence reads: CASSWSGQPRPKEQYF. CDR3 DNA sequence: TGTGCCAGCAGCTGGTCCGGACAACCACGACCGAAAGAGCAGTACTTC.

The genes are TRBV9 and TRBJ1-1; D not certain. Trimming took 0 bases from V and 5 from J, leaving 8 bases between them. Germline assignment: CDR1 SGDLS and CDR2 YYNGEE. There are 13 residues in the CDR3. The CDR3 region is CASSVESGTEAFF. The CDR3 DNA sequence: TGTGCCAGCAGCGTAGAATCGGGGACTGAAGCTTTCTTT.

CDR3: CASSHYRWVEGIYEQYF. CDR3 bases: TGCGCCAGCAGCCACTACCGGTGGGTCGAGGGGATTTACGAGCAGTACTTC. The chain couples TRBV4-1 to TRBJ2-7; D may correspond to TRBD1 or TRBD2 (5 bases each). The V end lost 3 bases, the J end lost 4 bases, and 22 bases lay between the germline ends. Per the germline V gene, CDR1 is MGHRA and CDR2 is YSYEKL. The CDR3 loop spans 17 amino acids.

The chain recombines TRBV9 with TRBJ1-2; tentative D call: TRBD1 (5 bases). Germline assignment: CDR1 SGDLS and CDR2 YYNGEE. The ends were cut back, 7 bases at V and 6 bases at J, with 19 bases in the middle. The length of the CDR3 is 14 residues. The DNA for the CDR3 is TGTGCCAGCCACCGAGATGGGACCGACCATGGCTACACCTTC. Translating it yields CASHRDGTDHGYTF.

The chain combines TRBV7-9 with TRBJ2-2, with a weak D call TRBD1 (5 bases). In germline, CDR1 is SEHNR, CDR2 FQNEAQ (reference sequence). The CDR3 loop spans 14 amino acids. V lost 2 bases, J lost 4 bases, and 8 bases lay in between. CDR3 coding DNA: TGTGCCAGCAGCTTACAGACAGCCACCGGGGAGCTGTTTTTT. It is translated as CASSLQTATGELFF. Supplemented by reference TRBV7-9 and TRBJ2-2, the full variable domain reads DTGVSQNPRHKITKRGQNVTFRCDPISEHNRLYWYRQTLGQGPEFLTYFQNEAQLEKSRLLSDRFSAERPKGSFSTLEIQRTEQGDSAMYLCASSLQTATGELFFGEGSRLTVL.

The chain is built from TRBV28 and TRBJ2-7; TRBD1 matches 9 bases. The germline CDR1 and CDR2 sequences are MDHEN and SYDVKM. The CDR3 is 15 amino acids. V gave up 5 bases and J gave up 3 bases; unmatched junction bases: 8. The CDR3 spells CASSPPGQGYYEQYF. The CDR3 DNA reads as TGTGCCAGCAGTCCTCCGGGACAGGGATACTACGAGCAGTACTTC.

The J gene is TRBJ1-5, the V gene TRBV6-2 or TRBV6-3; the match to TRBD1 covers 8 bases. This CDR3 comprises 19 residues. J gave up 6 bases and V 2 bases, and 18 bases lay outside the gene matches. In germline, CDR1 is MNHEY, CDR2 SVGEGT. The CDR3 DNA reads as TGTGCCAGCAGTTACACGAGGAGGCAGGGGGCCCCCGTCGGTCAGCCCCAGCATTTT. It encodes CASSYTRRQGAPVGQPQHF.

This clone was picked up one time. The chain couples TRBV27 to TRBJ2-7, with D perhaps TRBD1 (7 bases). The CDR3 extends over 15 amino acids. Germline lookup yields CDR1 MNHEY and CDR2 SMNVEV (reference sequence). Trimming shortened V by 2 bases and J by 5 bases, and 16 bases separated the two germline ends. CDR3 protein: CASSLSGGGFNEQYF. The CDR3 nucleotides read TGTGCCAGCAGTTTAAGTGGAGGGGGCTTCAACGAGCAGTACTTC.

By proportion, this clone is large (0.1 to 1%). V usage is TRBV7-9 and J usage is TRBJ2-2; D unresolved. The CDR3 has 13 amino acids. Germline assignment: CDR1 SEHNR and CDR2 FQNEAQ (reference sequence). V shed 3 bases and J shed 4 bases, with 6 bases lying between them. CDR3: CASSLTGTGELFF. The CDR3 coding sequence is TGTGCCAGCAGCTTGACGGGCACCGGGGAGCTGTTTTTT.

The chain uses TRBV27 and TRBJ1-2, with D uncertain. The V end lost 5 bases, the J end lost 5 bases, and 12 bases lay between the germline ends. From germline, CDR1 is MNHEY and CDR2 SMNVEV (reference sequence). The CDR3 is made up of 13 amino acids. This CDR3 is CASSPQDKYGYTF. CDR3 nucleotide sequence: TGTGCCAGCAGTCCCCAAGACAAGTATGGCTACACCTTC.

The gene calls are TRBV24-1 and TRBJ2-2; TRBD2 matches 8 bases. Trimming at V came to 9 bases and at J to 1 base, leaving 6 bases not matched to a gene. CDR3 length equals 15 residues. CDR1 and CDR2 (germline): KGHDR, SFDVKD. The chain's CDR3 is CATSPLAGNTGELFF. The CDR3 bases are TGTGCCACCTCGCCCCTAGCGGGGAACACCGGGGAGCTGTTTTTT.

This clone has more than one count but fewer than ten. The chain couples TRBV27 to TRBJ2-7, with 14 bases aligning to TRBD2. Germline trimming cut 6 bases from V and 6 bases from J; bases unmatched to any gene: 13. The germline gives CDR1 MNHEY, CDR2 SMNVEV (reference sequence). The CDR3 covers 17 residues. The CDR3 loop is CASSPTGLAGEGAEQYF. The CDR3 DNA reads as TGTGCCAGCAGCCCCACGGGACTAGCGGGAGAGGGGGCCGAGCAGTACTTC.

The genes are TRBV4-1 and TRBJ2-7; perhaps TRBD1 as D (6 bases). The CDR3 runs 14 residues. V was clipped by 1 base and J by 3 bases, with 10 bases between them. Germline values: CDR1 MGHRA, CDR2 YSYEKL. The CDR3 loop reads CASSQAEQGYEQYF. In nucleotides, the CDR3 is TGCGCCAGCAGCCAAGCGGAACAGGGCTACGAGCAGTACTTC.

This chain's CDR3 is CASTARGINTDTQYF. The CDR3 DNA reads TGTGCCAGTACCGCAAGGGGGATTAATACAGATACGCAGTATTTT. The rearrangement joins TRBV19 to TRBJ2-3, with D perhaps TRBD1 (6 bases). The CDR3 contains 15 residues. V was clipped by 7 bases and J by 3 bases, with 17 bases between them. From germline, CDR1 is LNHDA and CDR2 SQIVND (reference sequence).

The chain combines TRBV28 with TRBJ1-1; a weak D match, TRBD1 (5 bases). V lost 4 bases and J lost 1, with 13 bases in between. Germline V gene sequence: CDR1 MDHEN, CDR2 SYDVKM. This CDR3 region has 15 residues. The CDR3 bases are TGTGCCAGCAGTTCAGCGGGACGGAAGAACACTGAAGCTTTCTTT. Amino acids: CASSSAGRKNTEAFF.

This chain uses TRBV24-1 with TRBJ1-5; D not resolved. The CDR3 runs to 15 residues. V gave up 3 bases and J gave up 0 bases, with 8 bases separating them. Germline CDR1 KGHDR, CDR2 SFDVKD. CDR3: CATSDTTGSNQPQHF. CDR3 bases: TGTGCCACCAGTGATACGACGGGTAGCAATCAGCCCCAGCATTTT.

The chain is built from TRBV19 and TRBJ1-5; D might be TRBD1 (6 bases). Germline-derived CDR1 and CDR2 are LNHDA and SQIVND (reference sequence). There are 14 residues in the CDR3. V was clipped by 9 bases and J by 0 bases, with 12 bases between them. CDR3 in DNA: TGTGCCAGCAAGGGGGGTATTAGCAATCAGCCCCAGCATTTT. Translating gives CASKGGISNQPQHF.

V usage is TRBV10-1 and J usage is TRBJ1-1; D ambiguous. The CDR3 runs 13 residues. CDR1 and CDR2 (germline): WNHNN, SYGVQD (reference sequence). Trimming cost V 8 bases and J 6 bases, with 16 bases left between them. The DNA of the CDR3 is TGCGCCAGCGTTGGAGCGCTCAACGCTGAAGCTTTCTTT. It yields the protein CASVGALNAEAFF.

The chain has TRBV9 and TRBJ1-1; 7 bases line up with TRBD1. The V and J ends lost 1 base and 4 bases, in that order; junction bases with no gene match: 4. This CDR3 region has 14 residues. The germline gives CDR1 SGDLS, CDR2 YYNGEE. In DNA form, the CDR3 reads TGTGCCAGCAGCGTACAGGGGGAAGGCACTGAAGCTTTCTTT. It is translated as CASSVQGEGTEAFF.

This rearrangement joins TRBV11-2 to TRBJ2-1, with D unclear. V was shortened by 0 bases and J by 5 bases, with 23 bases between the two germline ends. CDR3 size: 19 residues. Germline V gene sequence: CDR1 SGHAT, CDR2 FQNNGV. Written as DNA, the CDR3 is TGTGCCAGCAGCTTAGATCTCGGACCTTCGCCTCCCTCGAACAATGAGCAGTTCTTC. Translating it yields CASSLDLGPSPPSNNEQFF.

As to this clone: An end of the junction differs from the germline gene, which may be a read error. This chain uses TRBV29-1 with TRBJ1-2; D not resolved. This CDR3 contains 11 residues. Germline assignment: CDR1 SQVTM and CDR2 ANQGSEA. The CDR3 DNA is TGCAGCGTTGAAGCCTCCCCCTCGTCTCCCTTC. This translates into CSVEASPSSPF.

This rearrangement joins TRBV25-1 to TRBJ1-2, with 7 bases lining up with TRBD1. V lost 9 bases and J lost 4; bases outside the gene matches: 8. There are 13 residues in the CDR3. The germline gives CDR1 MGHDK, CDR2 SYGVNS. The CDR3 sequence: CARDDRAVYGYTF. The CDR3, as DNA: TGTGCCAGAGACGACAGGGCGGTCTATGGCTACACCTTC.

The chain couples TRBV15 to TRBJ1-5; D uncertain. Germline V gene data show CDR1 as LNHNV and CDR2 as YYDKDF (reference sequence). Trimming shortened V by 3 bases and J by 2 bases, and 11 bases separated the two germline ends. This CDR3 is 15 amino acids long. The CDR3 DNA follows: TGTGCCACCAGCAGGCGGCACCCTGGCAATCAGCCCCAGCATTTT. It encodes CATSRRHPGNQPQHF.